The 3 T cell receptor beta chains listed next were all sequenced from one sample in a study of blood T cell repertoires in COVID-19. Only in-frame clones appear in the TCRdb table, and some are missing; sequencing was by immunoSEQ multiplex PCR. The data contain fewer than 200,000 clones, around four fifths of them singletons. The sample taken for sequencing was PBMCs or T cells enriched from blood (not recorded which). The source of these receptors is a woman aged 45-60 years who had recovered from COVID-19.

V is TRBV2 and J is TRBJ2-4; 7 bases line up with TRBD1. V gave up 4 bases and J gave up 2 bases; unmatched junction bases: 5. Germline assignment: CDR1 SNHLY and CDR2 FYNNEI. The CDR3 consists of 15 residues. CDR3 in DNA: TGTGCCAGCAGTGGGACAGGAGGCCCCAAAAACATTCAGTACTTC. It translates to CASSGTGGPKNIQYF.

This clone has more than one count but fewer than ten. This chain uses TRBV2 with TRBJ1-5; D uncertain. V was trimmed by 1 base and J by 2 bases, leaving 6 bases between them. Germline-derived CDR1 and CDR2 are SNHLY and FYNNEI. This CDR3 is built from 14 residues. The CDR3 DNA reads TGTGCCAGCAGTGAAGATACAGGCAATCAGCCCCAGCATTTT. Its translation is CASSEDTGNQPQHF.

The chain recombines TRBV3-1 (or the pseudogene TRBV3-2) with TRBJ1-5, with D tentatively TRBD1 (5 bases). The CDR3 runs to 14 residues. CDR1 and CDR2 (germline): LGHDT, YNNKEL (reference sequence). V lost 8 bases and J 5 bases, leaving 16 bases between the germline ends. CDR3 sequence reads: CASGGSGSYQPQHF. CDR3 coding DNA: TGTGCCAGCGGGGGGTCGGGGAGTTATCAGCCCCAGCATTTT.